Presented here are 30 T cell receptor beta chains from one specimen sequenced in a study of shared clonotypes between healthy human individuals. Measured with immunoSEQ multiplex PCR; TCRdb has only the in-frame clones, and not every one. The sample has about 2.3 million clones, 85% to 95% seen once. Sequences were obtained from naive CD4+ T cells from PBMCs. Described subset: CD45RA+ positively selected. These receptors originate from a man aged 18-30 years in good health. Some clones in this sample may be carry-over from other donors' samples.

A remark on this clone: Other nucleotide sequences in the sample specify the same CDR3. The chain recombines TRBV5-1 with TRBJ2-2; TRBD2 matches 10 bases. This CDR3 is 15 amino acids long. Trimming took 1 base from V and 6 from J; bases not matched to a gene: 3. Looked up from germline, CDR1 is SGHRS and CDR2 is YFSETQ. CDR3 in DNA: TGCGCCAGCAGCTTGACTAGCGGGATTTCCGGGGAGCTGTTTTTT. Translating gives CASSLTSGISGELFF.

The chain recombines TRBV18 with TRBJ2-2; D is possibly TRBD1 or TRBD2 (5 bases each). The CDR3 is 15 amino acids. Deletions cut 2 bases from V and 5 bases from J, with 12 bases between. CDR1 KGHSH and CDR2 LQKENI come from the germline V gene. The DNA of the CDR3 is TGTGCCAGCTCACCAGCGGCAGGGAGTACCGGGGAGCTGTTTTTT. This gives the protein CASSPAAGSTGELFF.

This chain links TRBV28 with TRBJ2-3; the match to TRBD1 covers 8 bases. Germline loops: CDR1 MDHEN, CDR2 SYDVKM. J was trimmed by 3 bases and V by 5 bases; bases with no gene match: 4. This CDR3 contains 14 residues. The CDR3 region has the DNA TGTGCCAGCAGTCCCAGACAGGGGACAGATACGCAGTATTTT. Translating it yields CASSPRQGTDTQYF.

The chain has TRBV5-1 and TRBJ2-3; D is possibly TRBD2 (5 bases). CDR1 is SGHRS, CDR2 YFSETQ, per germline. V was pared by 2 bases and J by 1 base, with 11 bases between. The CDR3 is 15 amino acids. The CDR3 DNA follows: TGCGCCAGCAGCTTCGGGCTTAGCGGCACAGATACGCAGTATTTT. Protein sequence: CASSFGLSGTDTQYF.

The V gene is TRBV6-1, the J gene TRBJ2-5; D is undetermined. Trimming stripped 3 bases from V and 2 bases from J, with 10 bases between. Germline loops: CDR1 MNHNS, CDR2 SASEGT. CDR3 length: 14 amino acids. In nucleotides, the CDR3 is TGTGCCAGCAGTGAGGGGTCTCCTCAAGAGACCCAGTACTTC. Translated: CASSEGSPQETQYF.

The rearrangement uses TRBV2 and TRBJ2-6; D not resolved. Germline CDR1 and CDR2: SNHLY and FYNNEI. The V end lost 6 bases, the J end lost 2 bases, and 11 bases lay between the germline ends. The CDR3 is 15 residues long. CDR3 protein: CASSDDAAGANVLTF. CDR3 in DNA: TGTGCCAGCAGCGACGACGCGGCTGGGGCCAACGTCCTGACTTTC.

This clone was recorded once. This chain uses TRBV5-1 with TRBJ2-2; D is unclear. CDR3 size: 14 residues. V shed 4 bases and J shed 0 bases, with 7 bases lying between them. Germline CDR1 and CDR2: SGHRS and YFSETQ. The CDR3 nucleotides read TGCGCCAGCAGCCCACAGCCGAACACCGGGGAGCTGTTTTTT. Translating gives CASSPQPNTGELFF.

The chain recombines TRBV6-1 with TRBJ1-5, with TRBD1 as a possible D gene (5 bases). Trimming left V 4 bases short and J 1 base short, with 17 bases between. The CDR3 extends over 17 amino acids. Germline CDR1 MNHNS, CDR2 SASEGT. The CDR3 loop reads CASSGPTYRPSNQPQHF. The DNA for the CDR3 is TGTGCCAGCAGTGGACCTACCTACAGGCCCAGCAATCAGCCCCAGCATTTT.

This chain joins TRBV30 and TRBJ1-5; D ambiguous. V lost 3 bases and J 4 bases, leaving 16 bases between the germline ends. The CDR3 runs 15 residues. Germline CDR1 GTSNPN, CDR2 SVGIG (reference sequence). CDR3 sequence reads: CAWSPGSEGNQPQHF. Here the CDR3 DNA reads TGTGCCTGGAGCCCCGGGAGCGAGGGTAATCAGCCCCAGCATTTT.

V usage is TRBV28 and J usage is TRBJ2-7; 8 nucleotides match TRBD2. The CDR3 consists of 16 residues. Germline V CDR1 and CDR2: MDHEN, SYDVKM. V lost 0 bases to trimming and J lost 1 base; unmatched junction nucleotides: 5. The CDR3 nucleotides read TGTGCCAGCAGTTTATGGACGGGAGGGTTTTCCTACGAGCAGTACTTC. It codes for CASSLWTGGFSYEQYF.

V and J are TRBV27 and TRBJ2-7, with D tentatively TRBD1 or TRBD2 (6 bases each). Trimming stripped 3 bases from V and 4 bases from J, with 13 bases between. The CDR3 runs to 14 residues. Germline lookup yields CDR1 MNHEY and CDR2 SMNVEV (reference sequence). The chain's CDR3 is CASSFDGGSYEQYF. In DNA form, the CDR3 reads TGTGCCAGCAGTTTCGACGGGGGCTCATACGAGCAGTACTTC.

The chain carries TRBV2 and TRBJ1-4, with 8 bases lining up with TRBD1. Germline CDR1 SNHLY, CDR2 FYNNEI. The CDR3 runs to 15 residues. The V and J ends lost 4 bases and 8 bases, in that order; junction bases with no gene match: 9. The CDR3 DNA is TGTGCCAGCAGTGTTTCAGGGGGCCGCGGGGAAAAACTGTTTTTT. This gives the protein CASSVSGGRGEKLFF.

In regard to this clone: This specimen includes other DNA sequences encoding the same CDR3. This chain uses TRBV30 with TRBJ1-2, with D hard to call. CDR1 and CDR2 from the germline V gene are GTSNPN and SVGIG (reference sequence). This CDR3 region has 11 residues. V dropped 5 bases and J dropped 2 bases, with 6 bases sitting between them. The CDR3 DNA reads as TGTGCCTGGGGAGGAAACTATGGCTACACCTTC. It codes for CAWGGNYGYTF.

The chain uses TRBV4-2 and TRBJ2-1; tentatively, D is TRBD2 (5 bases). The length of the CDR3 is 17 residues. V lost 1 base to trimming and J lost 2 bases, with 15 bases between them. The germline CDR1 and CDR2 sequences are LGHNA and YNFKEQ. DNA of the CDR3: TGTGCCAGCAGCCAAGGCTCGGGGAGTTGGCCCTACAATGAGCAGTTCTTC. Its translation is CASSQGSGSWPYNEQFF.

The V call is TRBV27, the J call TRBJ1-1, with D maybe TRBD1 (5 bases). Per the germline V gene, CDR1 is MNHEY and CDR2 is SMNVEV (reference sequence). CDR3 length equals 14 residues. The germline V and J ends were trimmed by 6 bases and 5 bases, with 16 bases remaining between them. The CDR3: CASRNADGGTEAFF. The CDR3 DNA reads TGTGCCAGCAGGAACGCGGACGGGGGAACTGAAGCTTTCTTT.

This chain joins TRBV2 and TRBJ2-1, with 7 bases that match TRBD2. After removal of 0 bases from V and 10 bases from J, the junction contained 0 bases not matched to a gene. CDR1 and CDR2 from the germline V gene are SNHLY and FYNNEI. The CDR3 has 12 amino acids. The CDR3 sequence: CASSEAGGEQFF. The CDR3 region has the DNA TGTGCCAGCAGTGAAGCGGGGGGGGAGCAGTTCTTC.

The genes are TRBV5-6 and TRBJ2-3, with D perhaps matching TRBD1 (5 bases). Germline CDR1 and CDR2: SGHDT and YYEEEE. The CDR3 extends over 15 amino acids. V was shortened by 0 bases and J by 3 bases, with 11 bases between the two germline ends. The CDR3, as DNA: TGTGCCAGCAGCTTGGCAGGGTTTGGTACAGATACGCAGTATTTT. This codes for CASSLAGFGTDTQYF.

The V call is TRBV10-3, the J call TRBJ2-5, with no clear D. Germline V lookup: CDR1 ENHRY, CDR2 SYGVKD. This CDR3 has 11 amino acids. The V end lost 8 bases, the J end lost 0 bases, and 4 bases lay between the germline ends. The CDR3 nucleotides read TGTGCCATCCCGCACCAAGAGACCCAGTACTTC. It encodes CAIPHQETQYF.

This chain joins TRBV5-1 and TRBJ2-2; a possible D gene is TRBD2 (6 bases). The CDR3 consists of 14 residues. In germline, CDR1 is SGHRS, CDR2 YFSETQ. The V gene lost 7 bases and the J gene lost 0 bases, with 10 bases spanning the gap. This chain's CDR3 is CASGSGTNTGELFF. CDR3 coding DNA: TGCGCCAGCGGTAGCGGTACGAACACCGGGGAGCTGTTTTTT.

This sequence joins TRBV7-9 and TRBJ2-5; D not resolved. Trimming left V 3 bases short and J 5 bases short, with 7 bases between. The germline V gene has CDR1 SEHNR and CDR2 FQNEAQ (reference sequence). CDR3 length: 12 residues. The DNA of the CDR3 is TGTGCCAGCAGCTTCGAACAGGAGACCCAGTACTTC. It is translated as CASSFEQETQYF. Variable domain in full (rest from reference TRBV7-9 and TRBJ2-5): DTGVSQNPRHKITKRGQNVTFRCDPISEHNRLYWYRQTLGQGPEFLTYFQNEAQLEKSRLLSDRFSAERPKGSFSTLEIQRTEQGDSAMYLCASSFEQETQYFGPGTRLLVL.

V is TRBV7-3 and J is TRBJ2-3; D is possibly TRBD2 (7 bases). V was clipped by 5 bases and J by 2 bases, with 23 bases between them. The germline V gene has CDR1 SGHTA and CDR2 FQGTGA. The CDR3 spans 18 residues. This CDR3 is CASSPRGGRGRDTDTQYF. In DNA form, the CDR3 reads TGTGCCAGCAGCCCCAGGGGAGGGAGGGGGAGAGACACAGATACGCAGTATTTT.

The rearrangement joins TRBV28 to TRBJ1-1, with a possible D match to TRBD1 (5 bases). Germline CDR1 is MDHEN and CDR2 is SYDVKM. This CDR3 contains 16 residues. The V gene lost 5 bases and the J gene lost 1 base, with 17 bases spanning the gap. Here the CDR3 DNA reads TGTGCCAGCAGTCCAAACCGTTGGGGGACGAACACTGAAGCTTTCTTT. Protein sequence: CASSPNRWGTNTEAFF.

On this clone: Other DNA sequences within the sample encode an identical CDR3. The chain uses TRBV30 and TRBJ2-7; the D is unclear. Germline V gene lookup returns CDR1 GTSNPN and CDR2 SVGIG (reference sequence). The CDR3 is 11 residues long. V was shortened by 2 bases and J by 4 bases, with 6 bases between the two germline ends. The CDR3: CAWSPGYEQYF. CDR3 DNA sequence: TGTGCCTGGAGTCCAGGTTACGAGCAGTACTTC.

The chain employs TRBV10-3 and TRBJ1-5; possibly TRBD1 for D (6 bases). The V gene's germline CDR1 is ENHRY and CDR2 SYGVKD. Between the trimmed V and J ends, which lost 2 bases and 1 base, there was a span of 12 bases. This CDR3 has 16 residues. The DNA of the CDR3 is TGTGCCATCAGTGAGCCTTCAGGGGCAAGCAATCAGCCCCAGCATTTT. It yields the protein CAISEPSGASNQPQHF.

The V gene is TRBV28, the J gene TRBJ2-5; no clear D gene. V was cut by 1 base and J by 7 bases, with 10 bases left in between. Germline lookup yields CDR1 MDHEN and CDR2 SYDVKM. CDR3 length: 13 amino acids. CDR3 loop: CASSLSKRGTQYF. The CDR3, as DNA: TGTGCCAGCAGTTTATCCAAAAGAGGGACCCAGTACTTC.

About this clone itself: This CDR3 is also generated by other DNA sequences in the sample. The chain employs TRBV18 and TRBJ2-7; possible D gene TRBD1, 5 bases. This CDR3 is 15 amino acids long. Germline V gives CDR1 KGHSH, CDR2 LQKENI. V lost 3 bases and J lost 2, with 14 bases in between. The CDR3 nucleotides read TGTGCCAGCTCACCCGGTCAGGGCGGTGCCTACGAGCAGTACTTC. This codes for CASSPGQGGAYEQYF. The full variable domain, completed using reference TRBV18 and TRBJ2-7, is NAGVMQNPRHLVRRRGQEARLRCSPMKGHSHVYWYRQLPEEGLKFMVYLQKENIIDESGMPKERFSAEFPKEGPSILRIQQVVRGDSAAYFCASSPGQGGAYEQYFGPGTRLTVT.

The gene calls are TRBV7-2 and TRBJ2-7; the D call may be TRBD1 or TRBD2 (5 bases each). Trimming took off 0 bases at V and 2 bases at J, with 23 bases between the two ends. The germline V gene has CDR1 SGHTA and CDR2 FQGNSA. The CDR3 contains 19 residues. The DNA for the CDR3 is TGTGCCAGCAGCTTAGCTCTTCACCGGGGACGCTCGAGTCCCTACGAGCAGTACTTC. Translating it yields CASSLALHRGRSSPYEQYF.

This clone was found once. Additional DNA sequences in this sample encode the identical CDR3. CDR3 region: CASSIDRGGTEAFF. In DNA form, the CDR3 reads TGTGCCAGTAGTATAGATCGAGGGGGCACTGAAGCTTTCTTT. The V call is TRBV19, the J call TRBJ1-1; D is perhaps TRBD1 (6 bases). Trimming shortened V by 0 bases and J by 4 bases, and 9 bases separated the two germline ends. The CDR3 contains 14 residues. Germline CDR1 LNHDA, CDR2 SQIVND (reference sequence).

On this clone: Other DNA sequences in the sample encode the same CDR3. The J gene is TRBJ2-3, the V gene TRBV5-1; the D is unclear. From germline, CDR1 is SGHRS and CDR2 YFSETQ. The CDR3 has 14 residues. Trimming removed 0 bases at V and 1 base at J, with 6 bases between. The CDR3 bases are TGCGCCAGCAGCTTGGTGGCGGGCACAGATACGCAGTATTTT. Translation: CASSLVAGTDTQYF. Filled out from reference TRBV5-1 and TRBJ2-3, the complete variable domain reads KAGVTQTPRYLIKTRGQQVTLSCSPISGHRSVSWYQQTPGQGLQFLFEYFSETQRNKGNFPGRFSGRQFSNSRSEMNVSTLELGDSALYLCASSLVAGTDTQYFGPGTRLTVL.

The V gene is TRBV18, the J gene TRBJ2-1; 8 bases fit TRBD1. Trimming at V came to 3 bases and at J to 7 bases, leaving 5 bases not matched to a gene. CDR1 is KGHSH, CDR2 LQKENI, per germline. This CDR3 comprises 14 residues. The CDR3 coding sequence is TGTGCCAGCTCACCTTTTACAGGGGGGAATGAGCAGTTCTTC. Encoded protein: CASSPFTGGNEQFF. The complete variable domain, with remaining parts taken from reference TRBV18 and TRBJ2-1, reads NAGVMQNPRHLVRRRGQEARLRCSPMKGHSHVYWYRQLPEEGLKFMVYLQKENIIDESGMPKERFSAEFPKEGPSILRIQQVVRGDSAAYFCASSPFTGGNEQFFGPGTRLTVL.